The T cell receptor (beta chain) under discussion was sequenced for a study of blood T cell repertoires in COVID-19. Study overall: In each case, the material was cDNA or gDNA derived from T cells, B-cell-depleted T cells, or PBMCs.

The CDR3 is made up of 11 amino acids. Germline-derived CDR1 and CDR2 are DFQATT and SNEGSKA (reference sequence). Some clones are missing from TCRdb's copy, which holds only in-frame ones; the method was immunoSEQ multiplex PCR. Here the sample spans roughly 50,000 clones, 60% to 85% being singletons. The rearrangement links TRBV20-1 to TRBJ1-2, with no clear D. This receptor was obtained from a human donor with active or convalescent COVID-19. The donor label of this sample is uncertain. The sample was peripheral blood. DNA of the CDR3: TGCGGACTGGCAGCTAACTATGGCTACACCTTC. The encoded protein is CGLAANYGYTF.